This T cell receptor (beta chain) was captured by sequencing in a study of Ad26.COV2.S vaccination and SARS-CoV-2 variants. Treatment of the sample: around 19 received Ad26.COV2.S at low or high dose, single or two shots; several received placebo; per-sample allocation not given. Sample collection was performed on day 63 after the first vaccine or placebo injection. Study-level findings and limits: Recipients given vaccine exceeded placebo recipients in spike-specific TCR breadth. CD8+ and CD4+ T cells specific for spike reportedly responded with substantial breadth after vaccination.

Here immunoSEQ multiplex PCR was the method, and the copy in TCRdb shows in-frame clones only, minus some. The repertoire consists of about 400,000 clones, with around nine tenths occurring once and the leading ten covering under 3.5%. Trimming removed 1 base at V and 3 bases at J, with 7 bases between. The length of the CDR3 is 14 residues. The V gene's germline CDR1 is SGHAT and CDR2 FQNNGV. In regard to this clone: The target antigen is unknown.

The sample in question was peripheral blood, obtained in a trial of Ad26.COV2.S vaccine versus placebo. The sequence came from a person between 18 and 65 years old who received the Ad26.COV2.S COVID-19 vaccine or a placebo. This chain joins TRBV11-2 and TRBJ2-1, with a weak D call TRBD2 (6 bases). CDR3 amino acids: CASSLAGVYNEQFF. CDR3 sequence (DNA): TGTGCCAGCAGCTTAGCGGGGGTCTACAATGAGCAGTTCTTC.